The 28 T cell receptor beta chains in this list originate from one sample, sequenced in a study of blood T cells in healthy people across ages. Primed by a sample-barcoded 5' primer and a J-beta primer mix, a second PCR proceeded for 7 to 11 cycles. TCRdb re-derived calls from the 5' RACE reads in MiXCR, one entry per CDR3 protein. The sample lists about 1.4 million distinct CDR3 sequences, 45% to 70% occurring once. The sample was blood. Receptors were obtained from a young man in good health.

Only a few counts were recorded for this clonotype. This rearrangement joins TRBV27 to TRBJ2-7; maybe TRBD2 (6 bases). CDR1 MNHEY and CDR2 SMNVEV come from the germline V gene (reference sequence). Trimming stripped 0 bases from V and 1 base from J, with 10 bases between. The CDR3 has 15 residues. CDR3 region: CASSLSLASSYEQYF. As DNA, the CDR3 is TGTGCCAGCAGTTTATCGCTAGCGTCTTCCTACGAGCAGTACTTC.

The chain is built from TRBV20-1 and TRBJ2-3; 7 bases map to TRBD2. Germline V gives CDR1 DFQATT, CDR2 SNEGSKA (reference sequence). The CDR3 consists of 14 residues. The junction had 10 bases not matched to a gene; V was cut back by 6 bases and J by 4 bases. This CDR3 is CSAHGGEGSDTQYF. As DNA, the CDR3 is TGCAGTGCCCATGGGGGGGAGGGCTCAGATACGCAGTATTTT.

This clonotype appeared a few times. The rearrangement joins TRBV5-1 to TRBJ2-3, with 8 bases matching TRBD2. Germline trimming cut 0 bases from V and 2 bases from J; bases unmatched to any gene: 2. CDR3 length equals 15 residues. In germline, CDR1 is SGHRS, CDR2 YFSETQ. The CDR3 DNA follows: TGCGCCAGCAGCTTGGAAGCGGGAGACACAGATACGCAGTATTTT. Amino acids: CASSLEAGDTDTQYF.

The chain recombines TRBV11-2 with TRBJ2-1, with 9 bases fitting TRBD1. Looked up from germline, CDR1 is SGHAT and CDR2 is FQNNGV. The V and J ends lost 4 bases and 9 bases, in that order; junction bases with no gene match: 7. The CDR3 extends over 14 amino acids. The CDR3 DNA reads TGTGCCAGCAGCTGGGACAGGGAGGTTGGTGAGCAGTTCTTC. Translated: CASSWDREVGEQFF.

The chain combines TRBV15 with TRBJ1-2; possible D gene TRBD1, 6 bases. Trimming removed 0 bases from V and 8 bases from J, with 13 bases in between. Germline V lookup: CDR1 LNHNV, CDR2 YYDKDF (reference sequence). The CDR3 has 14 residues. The CDR3 bases are TGTGCCACCAGCAGAGAGCAGGGGACGGGCGGCTACACCTTC. Amino acids: CATSREQGTGGYTF.

In this sample, this clonotype turned up a few times. The rearrangement uses TRBV7-2 and TRBJ2-3; 7 bases line up with TRBD1. The CDR3 totals 13 residues. Germline loops: CDR1 SGHTA, CDR2 FQGNSA. The J segment lost 9 bases and the V segment lost 5 bases, leaving 8 bases of the junction unmatched. The CDR3 DNA sequence: TGTGCCAGCAGCATTGACAGGGCTAGGACGCAGTATTTT. It yields the protein CASSIDRARTQYF.

The rearrangement uses TRBV4-1 and TRBJ1-4; D ambiguous. CDR1 and CDR2 from the germline V gene are MGHRA and YSYEKL. This CDR3 is built from 12 residues. V lost 2 bases to trimming and J lost 7 bases, with 5 bases between them. Written as DNA, the CDR3 is TGCGCCAGCAGCCAACCAGGTGAAAAACTGTTTTTT. Amino acids: CASSQPGEKLFF.

DNA for the CDR3: TGTGCCAGCAGCCAAGAAATCTCGTTCGATGAGCAGTACTTC. This translates into CASSQEISFDEQYF. The chain uses TRBV4-2 and TRBJ2-5; D ambiguous. CDR3 length: 14 amino acids. Deletions cut 0 bases from V and 11 bases from J, with 16 bases between. Germline values: CDR1 LGHNA, CDR2 YNFKEQ.

The V call is TRBV14, the J call TRBJ2-1; a possible D gene is TRBD1 (6 bases). Germline V gene data show CDR1 as SGHDN and CDR2 as FVKESK. The V and J ends lost 5 bases and 4 bases respectively, with 12 bases between them. This CDR3 is built from 14 residues. DNA of the CDR3: TGTGCCAGCAGCGACCGGGACAAATACAATGAGCAGTTCTTC. Its translation: CASSDRDKYNEQFF.

The rearrangement uses TRBV6-1 and TRBJ2-7; D may be TRBD2 (6 bases). Trimming pared 3 bases from V and 0 bases from J, leaving 15 bases between. CDR1 and CDR2 from the germline V gene are MNHNS and SASEGT. The CDR3 sequence is 16 residues long. In nucleotides, the CDR3 is TGTGCCAGCAGTGACTGGCAAATGCGGGACTCCTACGAGCAGTACTTC. This codes for CASSDWQMRDSYEQYF.

The chain is built from TRBV27 and TRBJ2-3; D is possibly TRBD1 (5 bases). V was cut by 6 bases and J by 0 bases, with 10 bases left in between. In germline, CDR1 is MNHEY, CDR2 SMNVEV (reference sequence). The CDR3 contains 14 residues. This CDR3 reads CASRTGISTDTQYF. In DNA, the CDR3 is TGTGCCAGCAGAACAGGCATAAGCACAGATACGCAGTATTTT.

This clonotype was counted at least ten times. This rearrangement joins TRBV4-3 to TRBJ2-7; 9 bases are a match to TRBD1. The CDR3 extends over 14 amino acids. From germline, CDR1 is LGHNA and CDR2 YSLEER. The junction had 3 bases not matched to a gene; V was cut back by 3 bases and J by 3 bases. This chain's CDR3 is CASSHRTGDYEQYF. The CDR3, as DNA: TGCGCCAGCAGCCATCGGACAGGGGACTACGAGCAGTACTTC.

The genes are TRBV9 and TRBJ2-3; possibly TRBD2 for D (5 bases). This CDR3 spans 15 amino acids. Per the germline V gene, CDR1 is SGDLS and CDR2 is YYNGEE. The V end was cut by 6 bases, the J end by 5 bases, with 19 bases between. CDR3 coding DNA: TGTGCCAGCACGGGTGGAGGAGAGGCTTTAGATACGCAGTATTTT. It translates to CASTGGGEALDTQYF.

The genes are TRBV7-9 and TRBJ2-7; D is undetermined. V lost 4 bases and J lost 3, with 13 bases in between. Germline V gene lookup returns CDR1 SEHNR and CDR2 FQNEAQ (reference sequence). This CDR3 contains 14 residues. The CDR3: CASSSTARGYEQYF. Here the CDR3 DNA reads TGTGCCAGCAGCTCAACAGCCCGAGGCTACGAGCAGTACTTC. Using reference TRBV7-9 and TRBJ2-7 for the parts outside the CDR3, the full variable domain is DTGVSQNPRHKITKRGQNVTFRCDPISEHNRLYWYRQTLGQGPEFLTYFQNEAQLEKSRLLSDRFSAERPKGSFSTLEIQRTEQGDSAMYLCASSSTARGYEQYFGPGTRLTVT.

The chain employs TRBV12-5 and TRBJ1-2, with 11 bases fitting TRBD1. The CDR3 runs to 15 residues. V was pared by 6 bases and J by 6 bases, with 9 bases of the junction left unmatched. The germline CDR1 and CDR2 sequences are LGHNT and FRNRAP. The CDR3: CASGSGQGAPNGYTF. In DNA form, the CDR3 reads TGTGCTAGTGGATCCGGACAGGGGGCACCTAATGGCTACACCTTC.

The chain is built from TRBV19 and TRBJ2-7; D is unclear. The V gene lost 4 bases and the J gene lost 3 bases, with 7 bases spanning the gap. There are 12 residues in the CDR3. CDR1 and CDR2 from the germline V gene are LNHDA and SQIVND (reference sequence). This CDR3 reads CASSTDNYEQYF. The CDR3 nucleotides read TGTGCCAGTAGTACCGACAACTACGAGCAGTACTTC.

To note about this clonotype: The junction differs from germline at one of its ends, possibly a read error. The gene calls are TRBV7-9 and TRBJ2-3; tentatively, D is TRBD2 (6 bases). Germline lookup yields CDR1 SEHNR and CDR2 FQNEAQ (reference sequence). The CDR3 loop spans 19 amino acids. In nucleotides, the CDR3 is TGTGCCAGCAGCAACCCAATTCTCCCACTAGCCCTCGAAGCAGATATGCAGTATTTT. Its translation: CASSNPILPLALEADMQYF.

The rearrangement links TRBV30 to TRBJ2-7; 7 bases match TRBD2. V lost 5 bases and J lost 3; bases outside the gene matches: 16. Per the germline V gene, CDR1 is GTSNPN and CDR2 is SVGIG (reference sequence). The CDR3 loop spans 16 amino acids. CDR3: CAWLLPTGTTSYEQYF. DNA of the CDR3: TGTGCCTGGTTACTACCAACCGGGACTACTAGCTACGAGCAGTACTTC.

The chain has TRBV7-2 and TRBJ2-1; the D is unclear. CDR1 is SGHTA and CDR2 is FQGNSA in the germline V gene. CDR3 length: 15 amino acids. V lost 4 bases to trimming and J lost 6 bases, with 16 bases between them. The CDR3 spells CASSSITRVLNEQFF. In nucleotides, the CDR3 is TGTGCCAGCAGCTCCATAACTCGGGTCCTCAATGAGCAGTTCTTC. Full variable domain (outside the CDR3, taken from reference TRBV7-2 and TRBJ2-1): GAGVSQSPSNKVTEKGKDVELRCDPISGHTALYWYRQSLGQGLEFLIYFQGNSAPDKSGLPSDRFSAERTGGSVSTLTIQRTQQEDSAVYLCASSSITRVLNEQFFGPGTRLTVL.

The chain is built from TRBV6-5 and TRBJ2-1, with unresolved D. CDR3 length equals 13 residues. V was shortened by 5 bases and J by 8 bases, with 13 bases between the two germline ends. Per the germline V gene, CDR1 is MNHEY and CDR2 is SVGAGI. Written as DNA, the CDR3 is TGTGCCAGCAGTCGTACGAGCAGCGATGAGCAGTTCTTC. Translating it yields CASSRTSSDEQFF.

The chain links TRBV20-1 to TRBJ2-5; TRBD2 is a possible D gene (6 bases). This CDR3 has 17 amino acids. Trimming removed 0 bases at V and 0 bases at J, with 17 bases between. Germline V gene data show CDR1 as DFQATT and CDR2 as SNEGSKA (reference sequence). The CDR3 sequence: CSARDRSAGTYQETQYF. The DNA of the CDR3 is TGCAGTGCTAGAGATCGTTCCGCGGGGACGTACCAAGAGACCCAGTACTTC.

In this sample, this clonotype turned up a few times. CDR3 sequence (DNA): TGTGCCAGCAGAAGACAGGGTGCAGCCAATGAGCAGTTCTTC. Protein product: CASRRQGAANEQFF. This rearrangement joins TRBV6-5 to TRBJ2-1, with 7 nucleotides matching TRBD1. This CDR3 has 14 residues. CDR1 is MNHEY, CDR2 SVGAGI, per germline. The ends lost 6 bases at V and 6 bases at J; junction bases unmatched: 8.

This clonotype turned up a few times. This chain joins TRBV4-2 and TRBJ2-1; possible D gene TRBD2, 5 bases. V dropped 4 bases and J dropped 6 bases, with 19 bases sitting between them. CDR1 is LGHNA and CDR2 is YNFKEQ in the germline V gene. The CDR3 spans 16 residues. As DNA, the CDR3 is TGTGCCAGCAGCCCATCGCCTAGCCTAACCACCAATGAGCAGTTCTTC. The encoded protein is CASSPSPSLTTNEQFF.

This rearrangement joins TRBV7-2 to TRBJ1-1; 7 nucleotides match TRBD1. This CDR3 region has 15 residues. Germline CDR1 reads SGHTA; CDR2 reads FQGNSA. The trim removed 2 bases at V and 1 base at J, leaving 4 bases unmatched. In nucleotides, the CDR3 is TGTGCCAGCAGCTTAATAGGGACAGAGAACACTGAAGCTTTCTTT. It encodes CASSLIGTENTEAFF.

The rearrangement uses TRBV6-5 and TRBJ2-3; D unclear. The CDR3 covers 14 residues. V gave up 2 bases and J gave up 3 bases, with 9 bases separating them. Germline CDR1 and CDR2: MNHEY and SVGAGI. CDR3 region: CASSYLRMTDTQYF. The CDR3, as DNA: TGTGCCAGCAGTTACCTCCGTATGACAGATACGCAGTATTTT.

The chain has TRBV29-1 and TRBJ1-2; D might be TRBD1 (5 bases). Germline assignment: CDR1 SQVTM and CDR2 ANQGSEA. The CDR3 contains 11 residues. Trimming left V 7 bases short and J 8 bases short, with 14 bases between. This CDR3 is CSAVQGDGYTF. Here the CDR3 DNA reads TGCAGCGCTGTACAAGGGGACGGCTACACCTTC. The full variable domain, rest sourced from reference TRBV29-1 and TRBJ1-2, is SAVISQKPSRDICQRGTSLTIQCQVDSQVTMMFWYRQQPGQSLTLIATANQGSEATYESGFVIDKFPISRPNLTFSTLTVSNMSPEDSSIYLCSAVQGDGYTFGSGTRLTVV.

V usage is TRBV6-5 and J usage is TRBJ2-7; 8 bases are a match to TRBD1. V was pared by 0 bases and J by 6 bases, with 7 bases of the junction left unmatched. This CDR3 has 15 amino acids. Germline CDR1 and CDR2: MNHEY and SVGAGI. The CDR3 DNA reads TGTGCCAGCAGTTACTCAGCAGGGGGCTTTGGCGAGCAGTACTTC. As protein: CASSYSAGGFGEQYF.

The chain uses TRBV7-9 and TRBJ2-3; no clear D gene. The V and J ends lost 8 bases and 0 bases respectively, with 6 bases between them. The CDR3 has 12 residues. From germline, CDR1 is SEHNR and CDR2 FQNEAQ (reference sequence). This chain's CDR3 is CASQVSTDTQYF. As DNA, the CDR3 is TGTGCCAGCCAGGTTAGCACAGATACGCAGTATTTT.